This T cell receptor (beta chain) was sequenced for a study of T cell repertoires in cytomegalovirus infection. About the research overall: Both a matching HLA type and CMV infection were indicated by public TCR beta signatures. The study, taken as a whole, reports: Clonotype analysis showed dominance of the ex vivo response by HLA-C-restricted CMV-specific TCR beta clonotypes. Of the TCR beta families, the public ones yielded a cumulative frequency that identified carriers of CMV plus the relevant HLA.

V shed 0 bases, J shed 2 bases, and the junction held 1 base outside the gene matches. Germline loops: CDR1 SGHTA, CDR2 FQGNSA. CDR3 length: 15 amino acids. TCRdb reprocessed the reads via MiXCR and lists one record per CDR3 protein. The table has approximately 500,000 distinct CDR3 sequences, roughly a third seen once. This clonotype was observed at least ten times. The antigen remains unidentified. The V gene is TRBV7-2, the J gene TRBJ1-3, with 7 bases lining up with TRBD1. The TCR was taken from a human donor in good health (CMV status not recorded). Some clones in this sample may be carry-over from other donors' samples. Source: cultured PBMCs, taken from culture after CMV antigen stimulation. The CDR3 nucleotides are TGTGCCAGCAGCTTAGCGCAGGGGGCTGGAAACACCATATATTTT. Its translation: CASSLAQGAGNTIYF.